The rows below give T cell receptor beta chains drawn from one sample of a study of T cell responses to AZD1222 COVID-19 vaccine. Profiled with immunoSEQ multiplex PCR; TCRdb holds only in-frame clones, not every one. The data hold just over 150,000 clones, with over 90% observed a single time. Sequencing was performed on peripheral blood, taken 28 days after the second AZD1222 dose. The receptors were sampled from an adult who received the AZD1222 COVID-19 vaccine. The CDR3 runs from the conserved cysteine through the conserved F or W. A D gene is named only where the DNA matches it firmly. Some rows have no size entry. The others give once, few or many, or a class for an expanded clone.

d_gene,v_gene,abundance,j_gene,len,CDR3aa,CDR3nt
NA,TRBV6-5,NA,TRBJ1-6,16,CASSYSWGAAGSPLHF,TGTGCCAGCAGTTACTCGTGGGGGGCGGCCGGTTCACCCCTCCACTTT
NA,TRBV2,NA,TRBJ1-1,14,CASRAWWENTEAFF,TGTGCCAGCAGAGCCTGGTGGGAGAACACTGAAGCTTTCTTT
NA,TRBV11-2,NA,TRBJ2-1,16,CASSRRVEGHYNEQFF,TGTGCCAGCAGCCGAAGGGTGGAGGGCCACTACAATGAGCAGTTCTTC
NA,TRBV18,NA,TRBJ2-7,12,CASSPDSYEQYF,TGTGCCAGCTCACCGGACAGCTACGAGCAGTACTTC
NA,TRBV18,NA,TRBJ2-3,14,CASSPGFGTDTQYF,TGTGCCAGCTCACCAGGTTTCGGCACAGATACGCAGTATTTT
NA,TRBV28,NA,TRBJ1-1,12,CASSLGIPEAFF,TGTGCCAGCAGTTTGGGGATCCCTGAAGCTTTCTTT
NA,TRBV7-2,NA,TRBJ1-1,13,CASSLALNTEAFF,TGTGCCAGCAGCTTAGCGCTGAACACTGAAGCTTTCTTT
NA,TRBV12-3/TRBV12-4,NA,TRBJ1-5,12,CASIPTPHEGHF,TGTGCCAGCATTCCAACCCCCCACGAGGGGCATTTT
TRBD2,TRBV10-1,NA,TRBJ2-5,14,CASPGLADQETQYF,TGCGCCAGTCCGGGACTAGCGGACCAAGAGACCCAGTACTTC
NA,TRBV28,NA,TRBJ1-6,20,CASSLVALVGRPMGNSPLHF,TGTGCCAGCAGTTTAGTCGCACTAGTAGGACGACCTATGGGGAATTCACCCCTCCACTTT
TRBD1,TRBV30,NA,TRBJ1-2,15,CAWSRPGTGPLGYTF,TGTGCCTGGAGTAGACCCGGGACAGGGCCTCTCGGCTACACCTTC
NA,TRBV12-3/TRBV12-4,NA,TRBJ2-7,10,CASSLYEQYF,TGTGCCAGCAGTTTATACGAGCAGTACTTC
TRBD1,TRBV10-2,few,TRBJ1-1,13,CASEDRVFSEAFF,TGCGCCAGCGAAGACAGGGTGTTTTCTGAAGCTTTCTTT
NA,TRBV5-6,NA,TRBJ1-1,14,CASSRPAEGTEAFF,TGTGCCAGCAGCCGCCCCGCAGAAGGCACTGAAGCTTTCTTT
NA,TRBV29-1,few,TRBJ1-1,11,CSVARNTEAFF,TGCAGCGTTGCCCGGAACACTGAAGCTTTCTTT
NA,TRBV7-9,NA,TRBJ2-7,17,CASSLEGDRGTPSRQYF,TGTGCCAGCAGCTTAGAGGGGGACCGTGGGACGCCCTCTCGGCAGTACTTC